This TCR beta chain was obtained from a study of cytomegalovirus exposure and HLA in healthy donors. About the study: When 398 donors were genotyped, approximately 80% of them were found to fall in the Caucasian-associated ancestry cluster. Findings of the study overall: When presence/absence was analysed, sequencing depth was taken to be roughly uniform across donors. Cytomegalovirus association was listed for roughly 160 TCR beta chains.

In germline, CDR1 is KGHSH, CDR2 LQKENI. This CDR3 spans 13 amino acids. After removal of 5 bases from V and 5 bases from J, the junction contained 3 bases not matched to a gene. A multiplex PCR was run with 60 Vbeta primers and 13 Jbeta primers. Libraries were prepared by immunoSEQ multiplex PCR; TCRdb keeps only in-frame clonotypes and omits some of them. The table records around 64,000 clones, approximately 83% of them present only once. Turning to this clone: The antigen remains undetermined.

The source of this sequence is a female donor in good health and CMV-seronegative. This rearrangement joins TRBV18 to TRBJ1-5; 7 positions agree with TRBD1. Sequencing was carried out using PBMCs. The CDR3 here is CASSTDRDQPQHF. The DNA for the CDR3 is TGTGCCAGCTCAACAGACAGGGATCAGCCCCAGCATTTT.